This TCR beta chain was captured by sequencing in a study of T cells after yellow fever vaccination. A few counts support this clonotype. TCRdb used MiXCR to reprocess the 5' RACE reads, holding one entry per CDR3 protein. The sample has just under 600,000 distinct CDR3 sequences, about 13% seen once; the top ten hold about 14%. V shed 3 bases, J shed 5 bases, and the junction held 4 bases outside the gene matches. The CDR3 contains 14 residues. This rearrangement joins TRBV12-3 or TRBV12-4 to TRBJ1-2; the match to TRBD1 covers 9 bases. The TCR was taken from a man in his thirties or forties who received the YFV17D yellow fever vaccine. Specimen: PBMCs, collected on the day of the yellow fever booster vaccination. This CDR3 is CASSLGQGLYGYTF. As DNA, the CDR3 is TGTGCCAGCAGTTTGGGACAGGGTTTATATGGCTACACCTTC.